Presented here are 3 T cell receptor beta chains from one specimen sequenced in a study of T cell responses to AZD1222 COVID-19 vaccine. This table comes from immunoSEQ multiplex PCR, and its TCRdb copy is limited to in-frame clones, with some not included. The data hold 65,000 to 70,000 clones, with 80% to 90% observed a single time. Material: peripheral blood, obtained on day 0 of AZD1222 vaccination. The source is an adult in good health.

The chain has TRBV6-2 or TRBV6-3 and TRBJ2-3; D uncertain. CDR1 and CDR2 from the germline V gene are MNHEY and SVGEGT. This CDR3 spans 12 amino acids. V was shortened by 4 bases and J by 8 bases, with 10 bases between the two germline ends. CDR3 sequence reads: CASSSVTRTQYF. Here the CDR3 DNA reads TGTGCCAGCAGTTCCGTTACGCGTACGCAGTATTTT.

V is TRBV27 and J is TRBJ2-7; D perhaps matches TRBD1 (5 bases). Germline loops: CDR1 MNHEY, CDR2 SMNVEV (reference sequence). There are 14 residues in the CDR3. V lost 7 bases, J lost 6 bases, and 19 bases lay in between. The CDR3 bases are TGTGCCAGCACCCACGGAGCTGGGGCCTCCGAGCAGTACTTC. Its protein product is CASTHGAGASEQYF.

The chain links TRBV6-6 to TRBJ2-1; D might be TRBD2 (5 bases). Germline values: CDR1 MNHNY, CDR2 SVGAGI (reference sequence). The CDR3 extends over 12 amino acids. The germline V and J ends were trimmed by 7 bases and 3 bases, with 7 bases remaining between them. CDR3 region: CASKRDYNEQFF. The CDR3 region has the DNA TGTGCCAGCAAACGGGACTACAATGAGCAGTTCTTC.